These 7 T cell receptor beta chains were sequenced from one sample in a study of OX40 agonist ivuxolimab in advanced cancers. The assay was immunoSEQ multiplex PCR, and TCRdb's table has in-frame clones only and misses some. The profile covers around 88,000 clones, with about 91% appearing a single time and 0.4% to 0.55% taken by the ten largest. The starting material was CD4+ or CD8+ T cells sorted from blood, obtained in a trial of the OX40 agonist ivuxolimab. The receptors were gathered from an adult with an advanced solid tumor such as melanoma, head and neck, liver or kidney cancer.

The sample holds one count of this clone. J is TRBJ1-2 and V is TRBV7-8, with unresolved D. The V end was cut by 5 bases, the J end by 6 bases, with 16 bases between. This CDR3 contains 14 residues. Looked up from germline, CDR1 is SGHVS and CDR2 is FQNEAQ. The CDR3: CASSVFGINDGYTF. CDR3 sequence (DNA): TGTGCCAGCAGCGTATTCGGGATAAACGATGGCTACACCTTC.

The V and J genes are TRBV11-2 and TRBJ1-3, with D hard to call. The V and J ends lost 0 bases and 4 bases respectively, with 10 bases between them. CDR3 size: 15 residues. From germline, CDR1 is SGHAT and CDR2 FQNNGV. The CDR3 region is CASSLEQTTGNTIYF. CDR3 nucleotides: TGTGCCAGCAGCTTAGAACAGACAACGGGAAACACCATATATTTT.

Comments on this clone: A read error may produce the germline difference seen at one junction end. This chain connects TRBV5-6 to TRBJ1-1; maybe TRBD1 (5 bases). The CDR3 has 11 residues. CDR1 is SGHDT and CDR2 is YYEEEE in the germline V gene. The CDR3 DNA is TGTGCCAGCACCTTGGGGGCTGAAGCTTTCTTT. It translates to CASTLGAEAFF.

This rearrangement joins TRBV6-5 to TRBJ2-7; 7 bases line up with TRBD2. J was trimmed by 3 bases and V by 5 bases; bases with no gene match: 4. Germline V gives CDR1 MNHEY, CDR2 SVGAGI. The CDR3 is 13 residues long. The CDR3 here is CASSRGRSYEQYF. The CDR3 bases are TGTGCCAGCAGTCGCGGGAGAAGCTACGAGCAGTACTTC.

Here the CDR3 reads CASSSGGLAGADTQYF. CDR3 bases: TGTGCCAGCAGTTCGGGGGGACTAGCGGGAGCAGATACGCAGTATTTT. The rearrangement uses TRBV5-4 and TRBJ2-3; 14 bases agree with TRBD2. CDR3 length: 16 residues. The germline V gene encodes CDR1 SGHNT and CDR2 YYREEE (reference sequence). Trimming at V came to 5 bases and at J to 4 bases, leaving 6 bases not matched to a gene.

The genes are TRBV5-5 and TRBJ2-3, with 8 bases aligning to TRBD1. The trim removed 0 bases at V and 2 bases at J, leaving 5 bases unmatched. Germline CDR1 SGHKS, CDR2 YYEKEE (reference sequence). This CDR3 is built from 16 residues. The CDR3 bases are TGTGCCAGCAGCTTGGCCAGGGACAGGTTCACAGATACGCAGTATTTT. Its protein is CASSLARDRFTDTQYF.

This chain joins TRBV6-5 and TRBJ1-4; no firm D call. Germline V gene lookup returns CDR1 MNHEY and CDR2 SVGAGI. This CDR3 spans 14 amino acids. Trimming shortened V by 5 bases and J by 0 bases, and 7 bases separated the two germline ends. CDR3 in amino acids: CASSEGATNEKLFF. The CDR3 DNA follows: TGTGCCAGCAGTGAGGGTGCAACTAATGAAAAACTGTTTTTT.